A single sample gave rise to the 17 T cell receptor beta chains below, sequenced in a study of blood T cells in healthy people across ages (dated by TCRdb to the mid-2010s). Library preparation used 5' RACE. Sequencing relied on an Illumina HiSeq 2500. A second PCR of 7 to 11 cycles was performed with a sample-barcoded 5' primer and a J-beta primer mix. In TCRdb, the public reads were trimmed at Q25 with fastp and aligned with MiXCR, with productive beta chains retained. Every entry covers one CDR3 protein and lists the most common genes and DNA from its rows. The sample has roughly 800,000 distinct CDR3 sequences on record, roughly 25% of them singletons. Around 3.6% of the sample comes from the top ten. This sample was also put to use in a study of T cells of mothers and their children.

The sequencing sample was made of blood. All receptors come from a boy younger than 18 in good health.

This clonotype appeared a few times. The chain carries TRBV4-3 and TRBJ1-1; the D is unclear. The V gene's germline CDR1 is LGHNA and CDR2 YSLEER. The CDR3 consists of 15 residues. With 0 bases removed from V and 2 bases from J, the gap between germline ends came to 10 bases. CDR3 residues: CASSQDTRGNTEAFF. The CDR3 DNA follows: TGCGCCAGCAGCCAAGATACCCGTGGAAACACTGAAGCTTTCTTT.

This clonotype has more than one count but fewer than ten. V is TRBV7-2 and J is TRBJ2-5; perhaps TRBD1 as D (6 bases). TRBJ2-7 explains the end of the DNA better; the J call may be wrong. The CDR3 is made up of 15 amino acids. Looked up from germline, CDR1 is SGHTA and CDR2 is FQGNSA. The CDR3: CASSRSRQDLYEQYF. In DNA, the CDR3 is TGTGCCAGCAGCCGATCGCGACAGGACCTCTACGAGCAGTACTTC.

This chain connects TRBV20-1 to TRBJ2-1, with D perhaps TRBD2 (5 bases). Trimming stripped 6 bases from V and 5 bases from J, with 14 bases between. The CDR3 has 13 residues. Germline-derived CDR1 and CDR2 are DFQATT and SNEGSKA (reference sequence). CDR3 coding DNA: TGCAGTGCCGAGGGTGGCGAGGACAATGAGCAGTTCTTC. It translates to CSAEGGEDNEQFF.

V and J are TRBV12-3 or TRBV12-4 and TRBJ2-1; TRBD2 matches 10 bases. The V gene end was trimmed by 6 bases and the J gene end by 4 bases; junction bases not matched to a gene: 6. The CDR3 extends over 15 amino acids. The CDR3 spells CASRPGTSAYNEQFF. The DNA for the CDR3 is TGTGCCAGCAGACCAGGGACTAGCGCTTACAATGAGCAGTTCTTC.

The gene calls are TRBV27 and TRBJ2-7; 8 bases agree with TRBD2. The CDR3 spans 16 residues. V gave up 5 bases and J gave up 6 bases; unmatched junction bases: 15. Germline CDR1 MNHEY, CDR2 SMNVEV (reference sequence). The CDR3 reads CASSPSQGLEFFEQYF. For the CDR3, the DNA is TGTGCCAGCAGTCCAAGTCAGGGACTAGAGTTCTTCGAGCAGTACTTC.

The chain uses TRBV28 and TRBJ2-5, with D uncertain. Germline CDR1 MDHEN, CDR2 SYDVKM. Trimming took 5 bases from V and 4 from J, leaving 11 bases between them. This CDR3 is built from 13 residues. CDR3 loop: CASSPRWRETQYF. CDR3 DNA: TGTGCCAGCAGTCCGCGGTGGAGAGAGACCCAGTACTTC.

This clonotype was counted once. The V and J genes are TRBV7-9 and TRBJ2-3; 9 nucleotides line up with TRBD2. The germline V gene has CDR1 SEHNR and CDR2 FQNEAQ (reference sequence). This CDR3 spans 16 amino acids. Germline trimming cut 8 bases from V and 1 base from J; bases unmatched to any gene: 10. CDR3 loop: CASGQGPSGGTDTQYF. The CDR3 DNA follows: TGTGCCAGCGGCCAAGGTCCTAGCGGGGGCACAGATACGCAGTATTTT.

This chain connects TRBV12-3 or TRBV12-4 to TRBJ2-3; 9 bases agree with TRBD1. The ends lost 4 bases at V and 3 bases at J; junction bases unmatched: 5. The CDR3 runs 15 residues. Here the CDR3 DNA reads TGTGCCAGCAGTTCACAGGGGGCGTTGACAGATACGCAGTATTTT. Its translation: CASSSQGALTDTQYF.

The chain links TRBV7-2 to TRBJ1-2; D is unclear. V lost 6 bases and J 8 bases, leaving 16 bases between the germline ends. The CDR3 contains 13 residues. Looked up from germline, CDR1 is SGHTA and CDR2 is FQGNSA. CDR3 sequence reads: CASRPDRNQGYTF. CDR3 nucleotides: TGTGCCAGCAGGCCCGACCGCAACCAAGGCTACACCTTC.

The chain carries TRBV23-1 and TRBJ2-7; 7 bases fit TRBD1. TRBV23-1 is identified as an open reading frame with a role that is uncertain. The length of the CDR3 is 16 residues. V was clipped by 8 bases and J by 2 bases; unmatched bases: 15. The CDR3 is CASSGLDGTVTYEQYF. The DNA of the CDR3 is TGCGCCAGCTCAGGGCTAGACGGGACAGTAACCTACGAGCAGTACTTC.

V gene TRBV20-1 combines with J gene TRBJ2-4, with D unclear. The CDR3 totals 13 residues. The V end was cut by 6 bases, the J end by 0 bases, with 9 bases between. Germline values: CDR1 DFQATT, CDR2 SNEGSKA (reference sequence). The CDR3 DNA follows: TGCAGTGCCGCAACCCTAGCCAAAAACATTCAGTACTTC. This sequence encodes CSAATLAKNIQYF.

This clonotype came up a few times. This rearrangement joins TRBV20-1 to TRBJ2-7; D is unclear. In germline, CDR1 is DFQATT, CDR2 SNEGSKA (reference sequence). This CDR3 is 14 amino acids long. With 5 bases removed from V and 3 bases from J, the gap between germline ends came to 17 bases. CDR3 nucleotides: TGCAGTGCTTCCTTCAAAAGGAACAGCTACGAGCAGTACTTC. Translation gives CSASFKRNSYEQYF.

Notes on this clonotype: A read error may be the cause here, since a much bigger clone is one base away. This rearrangement joins TRBV28 to TRBJ2-7, with D possibly matching TRBD2 (6 bases). The V end lost 5 bases, the J end lost 2 bases, and 16 bases lay between the germline ends. The CDR3 runs 15 residues. Germline CDR1 and CDR2: MDHEN and SYDVKM. The chain's CDR3 is CASSPGGGEAYEQYF. CDR3 bases: TGTGCCAGCAGTCCCGGGGGTGGGGAGGCCTACGAGCAGTACTTC.

This chain uses TRBV4-1 with TRBJ1-5; 9 bases are shared with TRBD1. The V and J ends lost 4 bases and 0 bases, in that order; junction bases with no gene match: 7. CDR3 length: 17 residues. CDR1 and CDR2 from the germline V gene are MGHRA and YSYEKL. CDR3: CASSLGTGIYSNQPQHF. CDR3 DNA: TGCGCCAGCAGCCTAGGGACAGGGATATATAGCAATCAGCCCCAGCATTTT.

The chain combines TRBV28 with TRBJ1-3; D is unresolved. V was shortened by 4 bases and J by 5 bases, with 6 bases between the two germline ends. The CDR3 totals 12 residues. Germline V gene data show CDR1 as MDHEN and CDR2 as SYDVKM. Here the CDR3 DNA reads TGTGCCAGCAGTTCAACTAGAAACACCATATATTTT. Its translation is CASSSTRNTIYF.

The V gene is TRBV20-1, the J gene TRBJ1-4, with 7 bases matching TRBD1. CDR1 and CDR2 from the germline V gene are DFQATT and SNEGSKA (reference sequence). The J segment lost 5 bases and the V segment lost 3 bases, leaving 9 bases of the junction unmatched. The CDR3 has 15 amino acids. CDR3 DNA: TGCAGTGCTAGGCCCCTGGACAGGCTGAATGAAAAACTGTTTTTT. Residues: CSARPLDRLNEKLFF.

V gene TRBV20-1 combines with J gene TRBJ2-4, with 10 bases matching TRBD2. The CDR3 extends over 17 amino acids. V was pared by 3 bases and J by 0 bases, with 8 bases of the junction left unmatched. In germline, CDR1 is DFQATT, CDR2 SNEGSKA (reference sequence). Here the CDR3 reads CSASASGGTLAKNIQYF. Here the CDR3 DNA reads TGCAGTGCTAGCGCTAGCGGGGGAACCCTAGCCAAAAACATTCAGTACTTC.